The 30 T cell receptor beta chains in this list originate from one sample, sequenced in a study of blood T cell repertoires in COVID-19 (dated by TCRdb to about 2020). Receptors were amplified or captured by the immunoSEQ multiplex PCR assay. TCRdb took over this immuneACCESS table, retaining in-frame rearrangements with V and J assigned. Such tables are incomplete; in checked studies, under half of the missing clones stem from an unresolved V gene, and the remainder is unexplained. Counted in this sample were almost 90,000 clones; about 92% of them appeared once. The ten largest make up 6.7% of the sample. What was sequenced was peripheral blood. These receptors were obtained from a man between 18 and 29 years old with COVID-19, enrolled during active disease.

The genes are TRBV28 and TRBJ2-3; TRBD2 aligns across 14 bases. CDR1 MDHEN and CDR2 SYDVKM come from the germline V gene. The CDR3 is 15 residues long. Trimming at V came to 6 bases and at J to 5 bases, leaving 4 bases not matched to a gene. The CDR3 protein is CASRTSGRARDTQYF. In DNA, the CDR3 is TGTGCCAGCAGGACTAGCGGGAGGGCCAGAGATACGCAGTATTTT. Filled out from reference TRBV28 and TRBJ2-3, the complete variable domain reads DVKVTQSSRYLVKRTGEKVFLECVQDMDHENMFWYRQDPGLGLRLIYFSYDVKMKEKGDIPEGYSVSREKKERFSLILESASTNQTSMYLCASRTSGRARDTQYFGPGTRLTVL.

This rearrangement joins TRBV6-6 to TRBJ2-7; 13 nucleotides match TRBD2. The V and J ends lost 2 bases and 6 bases, in that order; junction bases with no gene match: 4. Germline V gives CDR1 MNHNY, CDR2 SVGAGI (reference sequence). This CDR3 spans 15 amino acids. Written as DNA, the CDR3 is TGTGCCAGCAGTTACCGGACTAGCGGGAGCTTCGAGCAGTACTTC. Translated, it gives CASSYRTSGSFEQYF.

V gene TRBV18 combines with J gene TRBJ2-7; TRBD2 aligns across 10 bases. The length of the CDR3 is 14 residues. Per germline, CDR1 KGHSH and CDR2 LQKENI. V was pared by 2 bases and J by 4 bases, with 2 bases of the junction left unmatched. The CDR3 is CASSPGTSVYEQYF. In nucleotides, the CDR3 is TGTGCCAGCTCACCAGGGACTAGCGTTTACGAGCAGTACTTC.

The chain couples TRBV7-3 to TRBJ2-1; D is unresolved. V lost 2 bases to trimming and J lost 4 bases, with 15 bases between them. Germline CDR1 and CDR2: SGHTA and FQGTGA. The CDR3 has 16 residues. For the CDR3, the DNA is TGTGCCAGCAGCTTAGAGGCGCCAAGTGGGTACAATGAGCAGTTCTTC. It encodes CASSLEAPSGYNEQFF.

The chain couples TRBV28 to TRBJ1-6, with D perhaps TRBD1 (6 bases). Germline V lookup: CDR1 MDHEN, CDR2 SYDVKM. Trimming took off 2 bases at V and 7 bases at J, with 9 bases between the two ends. This CDR3 is built from 14 residues. CDR3 in amino acids: CASSLEQGNSPLHF. CDR3 nucleotides: TGTGCCAGCAGTTTAGAACAGGGAAATTCACCCCTCCACTTT.

A single count supports this clone. The chain recombines TRBV6-5 with TRBJ1-1, with a weak D call TRBD1 (5 bases). V lost 5 bases to trimming and J lost 0 bases, with 7 bases between them. The germline gives CDR1 MNHEY, CDR2 SVGAGI. This CDR3 has 13 residues. The CDR3 reads CASSIGVNTEAFF. CDR3 DNA: TGTGCCAGCAGTATAGGGGTGAACACTGAAGCTTTCTTT.

This sequence joins TRBV5-1 and TRBJ2-7; TRBD2 aligns across 10 bases. The trim removed 0 bases at V and 6 bases at J, leaving 9 bases unmatched. Germline V CDR1 and CDR2: SGHRS, YFSETQ. The CDR3 consists of 16 residues. The CDR3 DNA reads as TGCGCCAGCAGCTTGGCTCTAGCGGGAGACCTCTTCGAGCAGTACTTC. This gives the protein CASSLALAGDLFEQYF.

The chain links TRBV19 to TRBJ1-2, with TRBD1 identical over 9 bases. The J segment lost 6 bases and the V segment lost 0 bases, leaving 14 bases of the junction unmatched. CDR3 length equals 18 residues. Germline V lookup: CDR1 LNHDA, CDR2 SQIVND (reference sequence). CDR3 amino acids: CASSIDLFQDRGEDGYTF. For the CDR3, the DNA is TGTGCCAGTAGTATAGATCTATTCCAGGACAGGGGTGAAGATGGCTACACCTTC. Together with reference TRBV19 and TRBJ1-2, the CDR3 gives the full variable domain: DGGITQSPKYLFRKEGQNVTLSCEQNLNHDAMYWYRQDPGQGLRLIYYSQIVNDFQKGDIAEGYSVSREKKESFPLTVTSAQKNPTAFYLCASSIDLFQDRGEDGYTFGSGTRLTVV.

The genes are TRBV6-5 and TRBJ2-7, with a possible D match to TRBD1 (6 bases). Germline values: CDR1 MNHEY, CDR2 SVGAGI. This CDR3 has 14 residues. Trimming removed 4 bases from V and 3 bases from J, with 13 bases in between. CDR3 sequence reads: CASSLLQDSYEQYF. In DNA, the CDR3 is TGTGCCAGCAGTTTGCTACAGGACAGCTACGAGCAGTACTTC.

The rearrangement joins TRBV4-1 to TRBJ2-7; D might be TRBD2 (5 bases). The V end lost 2 bases, the J end lost 3 bases, and 14 bases lay between the germline ends. The CDR3 loop spans 15 amino acids. Germline CDR1 MGHRA, CDR2 YSYEKL. The DNA of the CDR3 is TGCGCCAGCAGCCAAAGTCTGCTAGCTATCTACGAGCAGTACTTC. This translates into CASSQSLLAIYEQYF.

The chain uses TRBV28 and TRBJ1-5, with TRBD1 matching over 12 bases. Germline-derived CDR1 and CDR2 are MDHEN and SYDVKM. The V segment lost 5 bases and the J segment 5 bases; nucleotides outside the gene matches: 7. CDR3 length: 16 residues. As DNA, the CDR3 is TGTGCCAGCAGTAAAACCGGGACAGGGGGCGATCAGCCCCAGCATTTT. Its translation is CASSKTGTGGDQPQHF.

The rearrangement joins TRBV15 to TRBJ1-1; 8 nucleotides agree with TRBD1. The CDR3 covers 13 residues. The V segment lost 1 base and the J segment 8 bases; nucleotides outside the gene matches: 3. Germline CDR1 is LNHNV and CDR2 is YYDKDF (reference sequence). CDR3 nucleotides: TGTGCCACCAGCAGAGGACAGGGGTGGGAAGCTTTCTTT. This encodes CATSRGQGWEAFF.

This clone came up a few times. The rearrangement links TRBV5-6 to TRBJ2-7; D may be TRBD1 (5 bases). Germline loops: CDR1 SGHDT, CDR2 YYEEEE. V was clipped by 4 bases and J by 0 bases, with 17 bases between them. The CDR3 loop spans 16 amino acids. The CDR3 sequence: CASSTYFDSFSYEQYF. The CDR3 coding sequence is TGTGCCAGCAGCACCTATTTCGACAGTTTCTCCTACGAGCAGTACTTC.

The V and J genes are TRBV7-2 and TRBJ1-1; the D gene is possibly TRBD1 (5 bases). CDR1 and CDR2 from the germline V gene are SGHTA and FQGNSA. V dropped 2 bases and J dropped 3 bases, with 13 bases sitting between them. The length of the CDR3 is 15 residues. The CDR3 spells CASSLSYRGYTEAFF. The CDR3, as DNA: TGTGCCAGCAGCTTATCGTATAGGGGATACACTGAAGCTTTCTTT.

The V and J genes are TRBV7-8 and TRBJ2-7; D is uncertain. Looked up from germline, CDR1 is SGHVS and CDR2 is FQNEAQ. The V gene lost 0 bases and the J gene lost 2 bases, with 8 bases spanning the gap. The CDR3 is made up of 14 amino acids. Here the CDR3 DNA reads TGTGCCAGCAGCTTAGCGGGCAAAACCTACGAGCAGTACTTC. Protein product: CASSLAGKTYEQYF.

This chain joins TRBV27 and TRBJ2-7, with D perhaps matching TRBD1 (6 bases). Trimming took off 3 bases at V and 8 bases at J, with 14 bases between the two ends. CDR1 and CDR2 (germline): MNHEY, SMNVEV (reference sequence). This CDR3 has 13 amino acids. The CDR3 loop reads CASSFLGANKQYF. The DNA of the CDR3 is TGTGCCAGCAGTTTTTTGGGGGCCAATAAGCAGTACTTC.

This clone was counted once. This chain uses TRBV10-3 with TRBJ2-2; 8 bases match TRBD2. The CDR3 length is 15 residues. The V segment lost 8 bases and the J segment 6 bases; nucleotides outside the gene matches: 11. The germline gives CDR1 ENHRY, CDR2 SYGVKD. The CDR3 protein is CAIAPGSGSSGELFF. CDR3 sequence (DNA): TGTGCCATCGCTCCGGGGAGCGGGAGTTCCGGGGAGCTGTTTTTT.

This chain connects TRBV7-2 to TRBJ2-7; D unresolved. The CDR3 has 13 amino acids. Germline CDR1 SGHTA, CDR2 FQGNSA. V lost 6 bases, J lost 7 bases, and 16 bases lay in between. CDR3 nucleotide sequence: TGTGCCAGCAGTCCCAACCCTAGTGGGGAGCAGTACTTC. Translating it yields CASSPNPSGEQYF.

The V and J genes are TRBV14 and TRBJ2-5; D may be TRBD2 (5 bases). The CDR3 consists of 14 residues. The V end was cut by 2 bases, the J end by 4 bases, with 11 bases between. Germline V gene sequence: CDR1 SGHDN, CDR2 FVKESK. In nucleotides, the CDR3 is TGTGCCAGCAGCCAACCATCGGGGAGAGAGACCCAGTACTTC. It yields the protein CASSQPSGRETQYF.

The chain combines TRBV3-1 (or the pseudogene TRBV3-2) with TRBJ1-1, with 11 bases identical to TRBD1. Germline CDR1 LGHDT, CDR2 YNNKEL (reference sequence). The CDR3 consists of 15 residues. V lost 4 bases to trimming and J lost 4 bases; unmatched junction nucleotides: 5. The CDR3 loop reads CASSPPGQGGTEAFF. CDR3 nucleotides: TGTGCCAGCAGCCCCCCGGGACAGGGGGGCACTGAAGCTTTCTTT.

This clone was observed a few times. The chain couples TRBV30 to TRBJ1-6; 8 positions match TRBD1. The V and J ends lost 1 base and 5 bases, in that order; junction bases with no gene match: 1. CDR3 length: 14 residues. Germline-derived CDR1 and CDR2 are GTSNPN and SVGIG (reference sequence). The DNA for the CDR3 is TGTGCCTGGAGTGCGGGACAGGATAATTCACCCCTCCACTTT. Protein product: CAWSAGQDNSPLHF. The variable domain in full, with the rest retrieved from reference TRBV30 and TRBJ1-6, is SQTIHQWPATLVQPVGSPLSLECTVEGTSNPNLYWYRQAAGRGLQLLFYSVGIGQISSEVPQNLSASRPQDRQFILSSKKLLLSDSGFYLCAWSAGQDNSPLHFGNGTRLTVT.

This sequence joins TRBV11-2 and TRBJ1-3; TRBD1 matches at 8 bases. Germline trimming cut 6 bases from V and 0 bases from J; bases unmatched to any gene: 4. CDR1 is SGHAT and CDR2 is FQNNGV in the germline V gene. This CDR3 region has 15 residues. CDR3 nucleotides: TGTGCCAGCAGATCCACAGGGGGCTCTGGAAACACCATATATTTT. Residues: CASRSTGGSGNTIYF.

J is TRBJ2-2 and V is TRBV19; D is undetermined. Germline assignment: CDR1 LNHDA and CDR2 SQIVND (reference sequence). V was trimmed by 3 bases and J by 1 base, leaving 12 bases between them. The length of the CDR3 is 16 residues. The CDR3 DNA follows: TGTGCCAGTAGTATTCGCCGGTCTCGGAACACCGGGGAGCTGTTTTTT. This codes for CASSIRRSRNTGELFF. Full variable domain (outside the CDR3, taken from reference TRBV19 and TRBJ2-2): DGGITQSPKYLFRKEGQNVTLSCEQNLNHDAMYWYRQDPGQGLRLIYYSQIVNDFQKGDIAEGYSVSREKKESFPLTVTSAQKNPTAFYLCASSIRRSRNTGELFFGEGSRLTVL.

The CDR3 DNA reads as TGTGCCCCGAAGGGACAAGTCTCGGGATACGAGCAGTACTTC. This sequence encodes CAPKGQVSGYEQYF. The chain recombines TRBV10-3 with TRBJ2-7; maybe TRBD1 (6 bases). This CDR3 is 14 amino acids long. CDR1 and CDR2 from the germline V gene are ENHRY and SYGVKD. V lost 11 bases to trimming and J lost 4 bases, with 21 bases between them.

The chain's CDR3 is CASGPGTGTGNTIYF. In DNA form, the CDR3 reads TGTGCTAGTGGTCCCGGGACAGGGACTGGAAACACCATATATTTT. The chain recombines TRBV12-5 with TRBJ1-3, with 9 bases lining up with TRBD1. Germline assignment: CDR1 LGHNT and CDR2 FRNRAP. The CDR3 covers 15 residues. Trimming cost V 5 bases and J 2 bases; bases outside gene matches: 4.

The CDR3, as DNA: TGTGCCTGGAGTGTAACAACAGGGGATCAGCCCCAGCATTTT. It yields the protein CAWSVTTGDQPQHF. The rearrangement uses TRBV30 and TRBJ1-5; 7 bases map to TRBD1. This CDR3 has 14 residues. Germline CDR1 reads GTSNPN; CDR2 reads SVGIG (reference sequence). V dropped 0 bases and J dropped 5; count of bases not matched to a gene: 4.

The chain employs TRBV7-6 and TRBJ1-2; 9 bases line up with TRBD1. V lost 5 bases and J lost 6; bases outside the gene matches: 4. The V gene's germline CDR1 is SGHVS and CDR2 FNYEAQ. This CDR3 spans 13 amino acids. The CDR3 is CASSLGTGNGYTF. The CDR3 DNA sequence: TGTGCCAGCAGCCTCGGGACAGGGAATGGCTACACCTTC.

This clone has just a few counts. CDR3 sequence: CASSPTLAGGSETQYF. CDR3 DNA sequence: TGTGCCAGCAGCCCAACCCTAGCGGGAGGGTCCGAGACCCAGTACTTC. This chain joins TRBV7-9 and TRBJ2-5, with 12 bases identical to TRBD2. Germline CDR1 SEHNR, CDR2 FQNEAQ (reference sequence). V lost 5 bases, J lost 5 bases, and 9 bases stayed unmatched. The CDR3 consists of 16 residues.

The chain links TRBV29-1 to TRBJ2-7, with 11 bases identical to TRBD1. The V and J ends lost 4 bases and 7 bases, in that order; junction bases with no gene match: 6. The CDR3 is 13 amino acids. Per the germline V gene, CDR1 is SQVTM and CDR2 is ANQGSEA. The CDR3 nucleotides read TGCAGCGTTGTGGGGACAGGGGGTTGGGAGCAGTACTTC. This sequence encodes CSVVGTGGWEQYF.

The chain combines TRBV27 with TRBJ2-7; TRBD2 matches 10 bases. Germline lookup yields CDR1 MNHEY and CDR2 SMNVEV (reference sequence). V lost 6 bases, J lost 1 base, and 6 bases stayed unmatched. The CDR3 consists of 15 residues. The CDR3 sequence is CASSATSGPSYEQYF. The CDR3 DNA reads as TGTGCCAGCAGCGCGACTAGCGGGCCTTCCTACGAGCAGTACTTC.